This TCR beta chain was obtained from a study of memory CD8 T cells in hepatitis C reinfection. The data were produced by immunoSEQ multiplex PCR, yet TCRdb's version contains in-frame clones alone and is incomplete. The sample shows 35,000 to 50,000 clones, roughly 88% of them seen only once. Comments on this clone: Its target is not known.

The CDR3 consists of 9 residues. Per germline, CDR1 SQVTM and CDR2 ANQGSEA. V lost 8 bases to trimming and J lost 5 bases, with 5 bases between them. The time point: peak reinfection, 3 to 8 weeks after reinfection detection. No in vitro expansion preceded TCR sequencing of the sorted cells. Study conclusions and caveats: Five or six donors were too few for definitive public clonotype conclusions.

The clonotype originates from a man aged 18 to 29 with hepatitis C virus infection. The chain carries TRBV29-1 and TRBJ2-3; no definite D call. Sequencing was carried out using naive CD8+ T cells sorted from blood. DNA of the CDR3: TGCAGCACAGAAGATACGCAGTATTTT. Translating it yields CSTEDTQYF.